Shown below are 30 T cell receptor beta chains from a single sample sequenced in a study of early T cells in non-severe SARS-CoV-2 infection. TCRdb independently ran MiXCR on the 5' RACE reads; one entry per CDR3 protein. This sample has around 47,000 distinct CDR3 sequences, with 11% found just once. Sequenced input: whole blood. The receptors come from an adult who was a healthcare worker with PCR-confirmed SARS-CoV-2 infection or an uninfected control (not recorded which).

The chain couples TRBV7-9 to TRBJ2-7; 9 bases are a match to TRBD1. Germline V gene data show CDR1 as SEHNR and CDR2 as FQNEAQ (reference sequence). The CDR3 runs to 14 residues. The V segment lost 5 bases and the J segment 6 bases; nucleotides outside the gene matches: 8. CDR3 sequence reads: CASSQDRGRREQYF. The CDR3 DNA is TGTGCCAGCAGCCAGGACAGGGGAAGGCGCGAGCAGTACTTC.

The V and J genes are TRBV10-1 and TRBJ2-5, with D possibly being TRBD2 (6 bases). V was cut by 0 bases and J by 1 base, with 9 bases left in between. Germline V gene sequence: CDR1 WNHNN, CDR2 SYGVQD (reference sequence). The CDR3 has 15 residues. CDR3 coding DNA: TGCGCCAGCAGTGAGTCTAATAGCGGCCAAGAGACCCAGTACTTC. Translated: CASSESNSGQETQYF.

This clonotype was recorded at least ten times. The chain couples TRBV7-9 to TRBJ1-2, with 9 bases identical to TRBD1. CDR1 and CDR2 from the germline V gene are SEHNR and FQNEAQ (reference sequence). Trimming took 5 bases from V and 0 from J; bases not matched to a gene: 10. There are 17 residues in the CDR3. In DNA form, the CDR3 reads TGTGCCAGCAGCCTCAGTGGACAGGGGCGAGCTAACTATGGCTACACCTTC. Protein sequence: CASSLSGQGRANYGYTF.

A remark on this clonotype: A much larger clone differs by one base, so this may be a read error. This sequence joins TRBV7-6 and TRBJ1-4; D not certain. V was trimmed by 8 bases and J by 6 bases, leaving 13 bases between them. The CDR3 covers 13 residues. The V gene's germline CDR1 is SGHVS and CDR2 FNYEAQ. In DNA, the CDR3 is TGTGCCAGCGAGACTAACAGAGATGAAAAACTGTTTTTT. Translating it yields CASETNRDEKLFF.

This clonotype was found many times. CDR3 coding DNA: TGCAGTGCTCCCGACTTGATGAATGAGCAGTTCTTC. Translated: CSAPDLMNEQFF. The chain is built from TRBV20-1 and TRBJ2-1; D gene uncertain. CDR3 length: 12 residues. V lost 5 bases to trimming and J lost 7 bases, with 12 bases between them. Germline V CDR1 and CDR2: DFQATT, SNEGSKA (reference sequence).

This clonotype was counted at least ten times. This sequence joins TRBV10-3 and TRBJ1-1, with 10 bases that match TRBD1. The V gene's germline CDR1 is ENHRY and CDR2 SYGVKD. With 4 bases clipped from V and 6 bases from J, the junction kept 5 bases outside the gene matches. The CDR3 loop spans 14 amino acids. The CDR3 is CAISGGQGIPEAFF. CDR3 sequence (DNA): TGTGCCATCAGTGGGGGACAGGGGATCCCTGAAGCTTTCTTT.

The CDR3, as DNA: TGTGCCAGCAGTTTAGAGTCTCGGGGGGACTATAATTCACCCCTCCACTTT. Encoded protein: CASSLESRGDYNSPLHF. The chain couples TRBV27 to TRBJ1-6, with D possibly being TRBD1 (5 bases). The CDR3 spans 17 residues. V was shortened by 2 bases and J by 3 bases, with 14 bases between the two germline ends. CDR1 and CDR2 (germline): MNHEY, SMNVEV (reference sequence).

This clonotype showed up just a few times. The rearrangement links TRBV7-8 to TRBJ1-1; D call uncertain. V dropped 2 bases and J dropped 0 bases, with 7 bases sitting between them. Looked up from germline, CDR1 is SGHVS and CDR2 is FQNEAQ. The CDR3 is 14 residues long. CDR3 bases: TGTGCCAGCAGCTTAAGAACAGTGAACACTGAAGCTTTCTTT. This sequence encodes CASSLRTVNTEAFF. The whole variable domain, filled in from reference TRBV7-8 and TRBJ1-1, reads GAGVSQSPRYKVAKRGQDVALRCDPISGHVSLFWYQQALGQGPEFLTYFQNEAQLDKSGLPSDRFFAERPEGSVSTLKIQRTQQEDSAVYLCASSLRTVNTEAFFGQGTRLTVV.

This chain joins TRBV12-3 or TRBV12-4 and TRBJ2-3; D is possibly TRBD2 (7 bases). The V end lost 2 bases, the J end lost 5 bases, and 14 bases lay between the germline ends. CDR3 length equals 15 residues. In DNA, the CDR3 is TGTGCCAGCAGTTTATCTGCGGGGGCAGGAGATACGCAGTATTTT. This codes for CASSLSAGAGDTQYF.

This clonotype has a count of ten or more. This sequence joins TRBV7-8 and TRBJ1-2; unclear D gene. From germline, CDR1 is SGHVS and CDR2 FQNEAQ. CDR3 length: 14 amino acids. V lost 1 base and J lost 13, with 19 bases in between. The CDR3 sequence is CASSLGTEPELGTF. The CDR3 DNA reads TGTGCCAGCAGCTTAGGCACAGAGCCGGAGTTGGGCACCTTC.

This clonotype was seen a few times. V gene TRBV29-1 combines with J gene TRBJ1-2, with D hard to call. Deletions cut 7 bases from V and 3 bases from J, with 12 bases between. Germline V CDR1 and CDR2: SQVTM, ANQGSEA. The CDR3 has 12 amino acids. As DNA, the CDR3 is TGCAGCGGGGAAATAACCGACTATGGCTACACCTTC. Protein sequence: CSGEITDYGYTF. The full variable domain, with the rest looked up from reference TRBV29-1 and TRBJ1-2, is SAVISQKPSRDICQRGTSLTIQCQVDSQVTMMFWYRQQPGQSLTLIATANQGSEATYESGFVIDKFPISRPNLTFSTLTVSNMSPEDSSIYLCSGEITDYGYTFGSGTRLTVV.

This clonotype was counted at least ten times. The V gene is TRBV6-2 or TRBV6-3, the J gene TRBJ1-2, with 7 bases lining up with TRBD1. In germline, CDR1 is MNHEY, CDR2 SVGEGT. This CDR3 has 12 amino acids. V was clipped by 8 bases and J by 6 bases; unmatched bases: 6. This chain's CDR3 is CASSRGPDGYTF. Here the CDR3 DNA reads TGTGCCAGCTCTAGGGGGCCGGATGGCTACACCTTC.

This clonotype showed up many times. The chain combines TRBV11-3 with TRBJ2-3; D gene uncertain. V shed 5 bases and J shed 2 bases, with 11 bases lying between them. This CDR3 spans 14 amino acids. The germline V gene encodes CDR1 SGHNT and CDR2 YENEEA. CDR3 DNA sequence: TGTGCCAGCAGCGCGACCCGGAACACAGATACGCAGTATTTT. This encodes CASSATRNTDTQYF.

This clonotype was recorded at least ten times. The CDR3 spells CASSQARTGDSPLHF. CDR3 nucleotide sequence: TGTGCCAGCAGCCAAGCCCGGACAGGGGATTCACCCCTCCACTTT. The chain is built from TRBV14 and TRBJ1-6; 9 bases match TRBD1. V shed 1 base, J shed 8 bases, and the junction held 3 bases outside the gene matches. From germline, CDR1 is SGHDN and CDR2 FVKESK. The CDR3 spans 15 residues.

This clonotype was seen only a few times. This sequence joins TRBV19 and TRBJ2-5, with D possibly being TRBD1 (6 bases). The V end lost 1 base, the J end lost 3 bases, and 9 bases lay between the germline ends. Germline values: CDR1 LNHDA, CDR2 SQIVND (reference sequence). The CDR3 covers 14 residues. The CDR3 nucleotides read TGTGCCAGTAGTATAGTCGCAGGGGAAGAGACCCAGTACTTC. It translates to CASSIVAGEETQYF.

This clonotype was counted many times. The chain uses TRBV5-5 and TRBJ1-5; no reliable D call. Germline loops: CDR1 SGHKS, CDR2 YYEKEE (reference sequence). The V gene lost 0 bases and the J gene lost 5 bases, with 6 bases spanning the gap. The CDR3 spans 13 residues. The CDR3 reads CASSLGTDQPQHF. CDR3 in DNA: TGTGCCAGCAGCTTGGGGACCGATCAGCCCCAGCATTTT.

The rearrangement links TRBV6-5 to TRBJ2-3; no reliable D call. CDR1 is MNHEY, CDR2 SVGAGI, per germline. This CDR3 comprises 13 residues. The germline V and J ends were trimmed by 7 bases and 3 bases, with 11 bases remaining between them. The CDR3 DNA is TGTGCCAGCACCCATGAGAGGACAGATACGCAGTATTTT. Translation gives CASTHERTDTQYF.

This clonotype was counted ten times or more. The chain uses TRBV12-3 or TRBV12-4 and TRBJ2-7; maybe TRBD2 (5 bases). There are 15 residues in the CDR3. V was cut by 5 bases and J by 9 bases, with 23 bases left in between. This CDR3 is CASSNRTSEPSVQYF. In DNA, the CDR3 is TGTGCCAGCAGTAACCGGACTTCAGAGCCCTCTGTGCAGTACTTC.

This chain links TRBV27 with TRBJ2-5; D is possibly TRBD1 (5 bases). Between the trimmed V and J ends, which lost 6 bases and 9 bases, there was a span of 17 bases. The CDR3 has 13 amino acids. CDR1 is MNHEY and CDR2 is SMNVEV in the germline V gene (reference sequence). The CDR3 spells CASSPSIGVAQYF. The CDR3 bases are TGTGCCAGCAGCCCGTCCATAGGGGTGGCCCAGTACTTC.

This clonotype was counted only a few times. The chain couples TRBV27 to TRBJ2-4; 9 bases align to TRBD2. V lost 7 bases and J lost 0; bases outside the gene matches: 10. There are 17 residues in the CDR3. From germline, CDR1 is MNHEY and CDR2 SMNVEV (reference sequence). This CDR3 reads CASKYRGGALAKNIQYF. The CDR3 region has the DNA TGTGCCAGCAAGTATCGCGGGGGGGCATTAGCCAAAAACATTCAGTACTTC.

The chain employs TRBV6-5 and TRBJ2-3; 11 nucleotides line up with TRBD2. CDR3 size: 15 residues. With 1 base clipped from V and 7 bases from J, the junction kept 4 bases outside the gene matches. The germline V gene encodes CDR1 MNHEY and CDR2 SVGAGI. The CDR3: CASSYFLAGGYTQYF. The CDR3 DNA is TGTGCCAGCAGTTACTTCCTAGCGGGGGGTTATACGCAGTATTTT.

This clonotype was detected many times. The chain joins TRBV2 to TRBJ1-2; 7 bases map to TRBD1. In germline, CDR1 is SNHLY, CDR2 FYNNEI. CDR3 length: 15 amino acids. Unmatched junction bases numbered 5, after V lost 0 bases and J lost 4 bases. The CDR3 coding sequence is TGTGCCAGCAGTGAAGCAGGGGGCGCCGGCTATGGCTACACCTTC. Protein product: CASSEAGGAGYGYTF.

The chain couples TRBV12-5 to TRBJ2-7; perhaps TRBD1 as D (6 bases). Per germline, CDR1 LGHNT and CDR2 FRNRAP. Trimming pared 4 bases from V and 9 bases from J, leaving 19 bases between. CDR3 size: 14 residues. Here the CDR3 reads CASGSSGTSRGQYF. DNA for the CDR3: TGTGCTAGTGGTTCCTCCGGGACATCTAGGGGGCAGTACTTC.

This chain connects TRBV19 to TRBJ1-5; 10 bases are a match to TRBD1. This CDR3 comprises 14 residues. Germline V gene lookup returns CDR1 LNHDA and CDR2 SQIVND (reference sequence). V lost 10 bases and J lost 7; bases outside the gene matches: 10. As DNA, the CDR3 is TGTGCCACCATCGGCGGGACAGGGGAACAGCCCCAGCATTTT. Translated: CATIGGTGEQPQHF.

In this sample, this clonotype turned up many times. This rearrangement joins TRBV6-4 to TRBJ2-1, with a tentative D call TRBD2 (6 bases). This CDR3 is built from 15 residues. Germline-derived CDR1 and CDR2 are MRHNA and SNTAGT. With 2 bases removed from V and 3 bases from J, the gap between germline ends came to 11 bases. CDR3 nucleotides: TGTGCCAGCAGTGACATGGCGGGGAGCTACAATGAGCAGTTCTTC. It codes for CASSDMAGSYNEQFF.

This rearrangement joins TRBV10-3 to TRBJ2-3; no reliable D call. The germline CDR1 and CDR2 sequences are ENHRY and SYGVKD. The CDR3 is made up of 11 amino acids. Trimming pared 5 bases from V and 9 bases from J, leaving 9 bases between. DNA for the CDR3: TGTGCCATCAGTTTAGCAAACACGCAGTATTTT. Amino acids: CAISLANTQYF.

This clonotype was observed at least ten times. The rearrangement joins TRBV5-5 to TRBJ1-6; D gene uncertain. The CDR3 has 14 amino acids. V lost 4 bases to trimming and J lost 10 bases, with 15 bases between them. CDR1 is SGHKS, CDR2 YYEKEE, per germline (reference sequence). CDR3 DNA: TGTGCCAGCAGCCCAGAGACCCGGCCATCACCCCTCCACTTT. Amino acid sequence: CASSPETRPSPLHF.

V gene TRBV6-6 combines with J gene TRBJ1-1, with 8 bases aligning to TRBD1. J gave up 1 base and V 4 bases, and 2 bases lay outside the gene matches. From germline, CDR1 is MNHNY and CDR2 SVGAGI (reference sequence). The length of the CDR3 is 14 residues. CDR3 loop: CASSWDRQNTEAFF. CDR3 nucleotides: TGTGCCAGCAGTTGGGACAGGCAGAACACTGAAGCTTTCTTT.

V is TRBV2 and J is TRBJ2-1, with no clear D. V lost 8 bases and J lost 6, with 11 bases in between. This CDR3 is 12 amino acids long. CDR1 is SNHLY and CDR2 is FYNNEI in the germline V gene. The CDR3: CASLRVSNEQFF. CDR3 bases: TGTGCCAGCCTCCGGGTTAGCAATGAGCAGTTCTTC.

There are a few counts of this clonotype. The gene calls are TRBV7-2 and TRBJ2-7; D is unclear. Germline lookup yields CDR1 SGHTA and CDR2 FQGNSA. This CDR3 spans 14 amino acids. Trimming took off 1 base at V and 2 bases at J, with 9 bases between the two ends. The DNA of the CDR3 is TGTGCCAGCAGCTTAGAGGCGGTTGCCTACGAGCAGTACTTC. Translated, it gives CASSLEAVAYEQYF.